This record covers a single T cell receptor beta chain. Its specificity is unknown. This PCR relied on a set of 60 Vbeta primers and 13 Jbeta primers. Here immunoSEQ multiplex PCR was the method, and the copy in TCRdb shows in-frame clones only, minus some. This sample has about 130,000 clones, with 70% to 80% found just once. Deletions cut 2 bases from V and 0 bases from J, with 8 bases between. The CDR3 runs 16 residues. Germline CDR1 and CDR2: MNHNS and SASEGT. The data belong to a study of cytomegalovirus exposure and HLA in healthy donors. Overall study context: A previous analysis identified 100 million to 120 million unique TCR beta sequences derived from some 170 million T cells. HLA-typed donors contributed some 87 million unique TCRs, which were held in an early data release. The study's findings and limits: A later analysis by the authors found several of the most significant clusters apparently linked to common viral pathogens.

The TCR comes from a man between 40 and 49 years old in good health and CMV-seronegative. Sequenced: PBMCs. The chain recombines TRBV6-1 with TRBJ2-6, with D perhaps TRBD1 (5 bases). The CDR3 DNA follows: TGTGCCAGCAGTGAATGGGGCCGCTCTGGGGCCAACGTCCTGACTTTC. This sequence encodes CASSEWGRSGANVLTF.